These 22 T cell receptor beta chains were all obtained from the same sample, sequenced in a study of cytomegalovirus exposure and HLA in healthy donors. The PCR had 60 Vbeta and 13 Jbeta primers. The table came from immunoSEQ multiplex PCR; TCRdb's copy has only in-frame clones and leaves some out. The sample shows 150,000 to 200,000 clones, roughly 85% of them seen only once. Sequencing was done on a sample of PBMCs. These receptors came from a woman between 45 and 60 years old in good health and CMV-seronegative.

This rearrangement joins TRBV27 to TRBJ1-5; TRBD1 agrees at 8 bases. The CDR3 length is 14 residues. Germline trimming cut 0 bases from V and 8 bases from J; bases unmatched to any gene: 3. Germline CDR1 MNHEY, CDR2 SMNVEV (reference sequence). The CDR3 nucleotides read TGTGCCAGCAGTTTATCAGGGACAGGAAAGCCCCAGCATTTT. Encoded protein: CASSLSGTGKPQHF.

The chain couples TRBV28 to TRBJ2-3; tentative D call: TRBD1 (6 bases). Looked up from germline, CDR1 is MDHEN and CDR2 is SYDVKM. The germline V and J ends were trimmed by 6 bases and 0 bases, with 13 bases remaining between them. The CDR3 totals 15 residues. The CDR3 here is CASSRQQGSTDTQYF. CDR3 in DNA: TGTGCCAGCAGCCGCCAACAGGGAAGCACAGATACGCAGTATTTT.

The chain couples TRBV29-1 to TRBJ2-3; 10 bases are shared with TRBD2. CDR1 and CDR2 (germline): SQVTM, ANQGSEA. The CDR3 is 14 residues long. V gave up 7 bases and J gave up 4 bases; unmatched junction bases: 8. CDR3 in amino acids: CSGKTSGIADTQYF. For the CDR3, the DNA is TGCAGCGGGAAAACTAGCGGGATTGCAGATACGCAGTATTTT.

Within the sample, this clone is medium-sized (0.01 to 0.1%). The chain combines TRBV6-1 with TRBJ2-1, with TRBD2 identical over 7 bases. Germline CDR1 MNHNS, CDR2 SASEGT. V shed 5 bases and J 2 bases; nucleotides not matched to a gene: 6. The CDR3 is 15 residues long. The CDR3 DNA is TGTGCCAGCAGTTCCCTAGCGGAAGCCTACAATGAGCAGTTCTTC. Translation gives CASSSLAEAYNEQFF.

This rearrangement joins TRBV11-2 to TRBJ1-1; D is possibly TRBD1 (5 bases). Germline V gene sequence: CDR1 SGHAT, CDR2 FQNNGV. The CDR3 is made up of 12 amino acids. Trimming shortened V by 5 bases and J by 6 bases, and 10 bases separated the two germline ends. The CDR3 spells CASSPREAEAFF. The DNA for the CDR3 is TGTGCCAGCAGCCCCAGGGAGGCTGAAGCTTTCTTT.

CDR3 region: CASSQVWGGSDEQFF. Written as DNA, the CDR3 is TGCGCCAGCAGCCAAGTGTGGGGAGGTAGCGATGAGCAGTTCTTC. The J gene is TRBJ2-1, the V gene TRBV4-1, with D tentatively TRBD2 (6 bases). Germline V gene sequence: CDR1 MGHRA, CDR2 YSYEKL. There are 15 residues in the CDR3. Trimming stripped 1 base from V and 8 bases from J, with 15 bases between.

The chain links TRBV28 to TRBJ2-2; D is unclear. The germline CDR1 and CDR2 sequences are MDHEN and SYDVKM. V lost 8 bases, J lost 0 bases, and 7 bases lay in between. This CDR3 is 13 amino acids long. CDR3 DNA: TGTGCCAGCCTATCTACGAACACCGGGGAGCTGTTTTTT. Translating it yields CASLSTNTGELFF.

This rearrangement joins TRBV6-6 to TRBJ1-5; D remains unclear. Trimming took off 2 bases at V and 4 bases at J, with 12 bases between the two ends. Germline lookup yields CDR1 MNHNY and CDR2 SVGAGI (reference sequence). CDR3 length: 15 residues. CDR3 amino acids: CASSYDILINQPQHF. The CDR3 coding sequence is TGTGCCAGCAGTTACGACATCTTAATTAATCAGCCCCAGCATTTT.

The rearrangement joins TRBV9 to TRBJ2-1; D remains ambiguous. CDR1 and CDR2 from the germline V gene are SGDLS and YYNGEE. V lost 0 bases to trimming and J lost 6 bases, with 10 bases between them. The CDR3 runs to 14 residues. The CDR3: CASSVVAGPNEQFF. DNA for the CDR3: TGTGCCAGCAGCGTAGTGGCAGGCCCCAATGAGCAGTTCTTC. Drawing the rest from reference TRBV9 and TRBJ2-1, the complete variable domain is DSGVTQTPKHLITATGQRVTLRCSPRSGDLSVYWYQQSLDQGLQFLIQYYNGEERAKGNILERFSAQQFPDLHSELNLSSLELGDSALYFCASSVVAGPNEQFFGPGTRLTVL.

The chain combines TRBV18 with TRBJ2-7; 7 bases fit TRBD1. The CDR3 has 16 residues. From germline, CDR1 is KGHSH and CDR2 LQKENI. V shed 3 bases, J shed 5 bases, and the junction held 13 bases outside the gene matches. CDR3 in DNA: TGTGCCAGCTCACCGCTGGGAACAGGGGCTATCCACGAGCAGTACTTC. Its protein product is CASSPLGTGAIHEQYF.

The rearrangement links TRBV5-1 to TRBJ2-5, with D uncertain. Deletions cut 4 bases from V and 4 bases from J, with 8 bases between. The germline gives CDR1 SGHRS, CDR2 YFSETQ. The CDR3 has 12 amino acids. DNA for the CDR3: TGCGCCAGCAGCGACTTGGGAGAGACCCAGTACTTC. Translation: CASSDLGETQYF.

This clone showed up just once. The genes are TRBV30 and TRBJ2-7; 11 bases fit TRBD2. The junction had 11 bases not matched to a gene; V was cut back by 2 bases and J by 2 bases. This CDR3 has 17 residues. The germline CDR1 and CDR2 sequences are GTSNPN and SVGIG (reference sequence). In DNA, the CDR3 is TGTGCCTGGAGTATCGCGTCTAGCGGGAGGCCCACCTACGAGCAGTACTTC. This codes for CAWSIASSGRPTYEQYF.

The chain carries TRBV7-2 and TRBJ1-6; D is possibly TRBD1 (5 bases). The length of the CDR3 is 15 residues. Germline V lookup: CDR1 SGHTA, CDR2 FQGNSA. V lost 2 bases and J lost 5, with 10 bases in between. For the CDR3, the DNA is TGTGCCAGCAGCTTAATATCAGGGAATAATTCACCCCTCCACTTT. This gives the protein CASSLISGNNSPLHF.

The CDR3 nucleotides are TGTGCCAGCAGCTTAGCCCGTTATACCGGGGAGCTGTTTTTT. Translated: CASSLARYTGELFF. The J gene is TRBJ2-2, the V gene TRBV11-3; no reliable D call. This CDR3 is built from 14 residues. The germline CDR1 and CDR2 sequences are SGHNT and YENEEA. Between the trimmed V and J ends, which lost 1 base and 5 bases, there was a span of 8 bases.

The CDR3 here is CASSLGAWTNEKLFF. In DNA form, the CDR3 reads TGTGCCAGCAGCTTAGGGGCCTGGACTAATGAAAAACTGTTTTTT. The V gene is TRBV7-9, the J gene TRBJ1-4, with no clear D. V lost 1 base, J lost 2 bases, and 8 bases lay in between. Germline values: CDR1 SEHNR, CDR2 FQNEAQ (reference sequence). The CDR3 runs 15 residues.

The chain has TRBV6-6 and TRBJ2-7; TRBD2 agrees at 14 bases. Trimming at V came to 5 bases and at J to 5 bases, leaving 5 bases not matched to a gene. The V gene's germline CDR1 is MNHNY and CDR2 SVGAGI (reference sequence). There are 15 residues in the CDR3. The CDR3 sequence: CASSGGLAGGHEQYF. The CDR3 coding sequence is TGTGCCAGCAGTGGCGGACTAGCGGGAGGCCACGAGCAGTACTTC.

The rearrangement links TRBV2 to TRBJ2-7, with TRBD1 as a possible D gene (6 bases). Trimming left V 7 bases short and J 0 bases short, with 16 bases between. Germline CDR1 reads SNHLY; CDR2 reads FYNNEI. The CDR3 sequence is 15 residues long. CDR3 in DNA: TGTGCCAGCACCGACAGGTTGATAATCTCCTACGAGCAGTACTTC. It is translated as CASTDRLIISYEQYF.

J is TRBJ2-5 and V is TRBV19; 7 bases are shared with TRBD1. CDR3 length: 13 residues. Trimming removed 6 bases from V and 5 bases from J; junction bases left unmatched: 6. Germline V gene data show CDR1 as LNHDA and CDR2 as SQIVND (reference sequence). In nucleotides, the CDR3 is TGTGCCAGTAGGCCAGGGGGTTGGGAGACCCAGTACTTC. Translation: CASRPGGWETQYF.

This rearrangement joins TRBV7-3 to TRBJ2-1; 16 bases line up with TRBD2. Germline V lookup: CDR1 SGHTA, CDR2 FQGTGA. There are 19 residues in the CDR3. The V segment lost 4 bases and the J segment 1 base; nucleotides outside the gene matches: 7. This CDR3 is CASSSTGTSGRGSYNEQFF. The CDR3 DNA sequence: TGTGCCAGCAGCTCTACCGGGACTAGCGGGAGGGGGTCCTACAATGAGCAGTTCTTC.

CDR3 region: CSVEGASGAFEQYF. In DNA form, the CDR3 reads TGCAGCGTTGAAGGGGCTAGCGGGGCCTTCGAGCAGTACTTC. This chain connects TRBV29-1 to TRBJ2-7; 9 nucleotides match TRBD2. Germline lookup yields CDR1 SQVTM and CDR2 ANQGSEA. The CDR3 length is 14 residues. With 1 base clipped from V and 6 bases from J, the junction kept 7 bases outside the gene matches.

CDR3 sequence: CASSDKGRSGETQYF. The CDR3, as DNA: TGTGCCAGCAGTGACAAAGGGCGGAGCGGGGAGACCCAGTACTTC. The chain uses TRBV2 and TRBJ2-5; D possibly corresponds to TRBD2 (6 bases). Between the trimmed V and J ends, which lost 3 bases and 5 bases, there was a span of 16 bases. The germline V gene has CDR1 SNHLY and CDR2 FYNNEI. The CDR3 has 15 residues. Drawing the rest from reference TRBV2 and TRBJ2-5, the complete variable domain is EPEVTQTPSHQVTQMGQEVILRCVPISNHLYFYWYRQILGQKVEFLVSFYNNEISEKSEIFDDQFSVERPDGSNFTLKIRSTKLEDSAMYFCASSDKGRSGETQYFGPGTRLLVL.

CDR3 DNA: TGCGCCAGCAGCTTGGGGCCAGCGGGAGGTCAAGAGACCCAGTACTTC. This sequence encodes CASSLGPAGGQETQYF. The chain combines TRBV5-1 with TRBJ2-5, with 9 bases matching TRBD2. The CDR3 has 16 amino acids. The germline CDR1 and CDR2 sequences are SGHRS and YFSETQ. V gave up 0 bases and J gave up 2 bases; unmatched junction bases: 5.